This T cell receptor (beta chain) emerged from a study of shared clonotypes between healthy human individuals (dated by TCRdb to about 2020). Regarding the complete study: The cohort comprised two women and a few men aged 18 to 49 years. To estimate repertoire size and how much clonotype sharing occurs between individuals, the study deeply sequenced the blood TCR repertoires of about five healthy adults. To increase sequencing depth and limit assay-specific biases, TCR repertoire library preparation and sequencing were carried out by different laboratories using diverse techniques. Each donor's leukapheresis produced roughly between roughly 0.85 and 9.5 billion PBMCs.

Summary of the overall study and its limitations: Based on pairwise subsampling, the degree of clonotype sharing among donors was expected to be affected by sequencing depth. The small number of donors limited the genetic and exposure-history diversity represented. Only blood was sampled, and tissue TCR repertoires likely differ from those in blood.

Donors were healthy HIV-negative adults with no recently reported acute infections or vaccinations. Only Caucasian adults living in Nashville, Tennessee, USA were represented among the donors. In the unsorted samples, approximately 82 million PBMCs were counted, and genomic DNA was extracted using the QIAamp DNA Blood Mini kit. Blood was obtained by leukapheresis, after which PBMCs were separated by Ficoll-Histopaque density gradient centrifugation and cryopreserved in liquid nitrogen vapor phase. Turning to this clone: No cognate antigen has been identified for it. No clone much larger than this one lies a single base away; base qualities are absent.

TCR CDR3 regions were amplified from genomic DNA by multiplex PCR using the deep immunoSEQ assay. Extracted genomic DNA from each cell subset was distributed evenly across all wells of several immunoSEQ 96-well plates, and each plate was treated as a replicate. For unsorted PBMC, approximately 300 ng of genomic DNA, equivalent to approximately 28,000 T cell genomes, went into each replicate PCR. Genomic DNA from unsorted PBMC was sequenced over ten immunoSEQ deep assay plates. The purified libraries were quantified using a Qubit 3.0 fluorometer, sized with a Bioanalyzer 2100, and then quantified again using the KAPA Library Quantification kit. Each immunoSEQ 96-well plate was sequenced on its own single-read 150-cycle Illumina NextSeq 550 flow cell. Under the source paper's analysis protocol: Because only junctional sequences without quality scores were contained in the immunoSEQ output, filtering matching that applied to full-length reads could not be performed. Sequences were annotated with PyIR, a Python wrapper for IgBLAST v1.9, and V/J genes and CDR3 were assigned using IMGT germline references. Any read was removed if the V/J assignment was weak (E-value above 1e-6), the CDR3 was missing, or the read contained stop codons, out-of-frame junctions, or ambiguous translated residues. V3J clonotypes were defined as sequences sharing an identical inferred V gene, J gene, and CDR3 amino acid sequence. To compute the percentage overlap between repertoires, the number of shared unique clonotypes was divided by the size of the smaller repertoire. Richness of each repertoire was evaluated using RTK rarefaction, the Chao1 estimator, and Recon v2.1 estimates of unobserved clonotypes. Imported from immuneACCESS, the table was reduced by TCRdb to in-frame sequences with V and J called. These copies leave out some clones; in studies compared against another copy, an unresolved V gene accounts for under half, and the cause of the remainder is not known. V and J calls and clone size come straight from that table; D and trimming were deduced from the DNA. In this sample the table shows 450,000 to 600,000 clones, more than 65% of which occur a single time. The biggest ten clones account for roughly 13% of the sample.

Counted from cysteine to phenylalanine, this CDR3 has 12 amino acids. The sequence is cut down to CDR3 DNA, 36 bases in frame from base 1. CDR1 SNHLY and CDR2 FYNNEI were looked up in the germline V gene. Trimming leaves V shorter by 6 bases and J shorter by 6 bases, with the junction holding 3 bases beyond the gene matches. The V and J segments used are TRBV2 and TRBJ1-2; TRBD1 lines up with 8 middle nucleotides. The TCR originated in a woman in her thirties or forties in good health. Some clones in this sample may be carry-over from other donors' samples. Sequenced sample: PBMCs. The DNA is TGTGCCAGCAGCGCGGACAGGGATGGCTACACCTTC. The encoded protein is CASSADRDGYTF.